This T cell receptor (beta chain) originates from a study of blood T cells in healthy people across ages. The CDR3 has 13 amino acids. V dropped 7 bases and J dropped 3 bases, with 12 bases sitting between them. Germline loops: CDR1 MNHEY, CDR2 SMNVEV (reference sequence). Alongside a J-beta primer mix, a sample-barcoded 5' primer served in a second PCR lasting about 7 to 12 cycles. TCRdb used MiXCR to reprocess the 5' RACE reads, holding one entry per CDR3 protein. The repertoire holds nearly 800,000 distinct CDR3 sequences, with around 25% as singletons. This sample also appeared in a second study, on T cells of mothers and their children. That publication notes: Mothers gave over 9.5 million TCR beta CDR3 reads each, and children several million each. There was no detection of any persistent microchimeric T cell clones.

Sequencing used blood. The source is a boy aged 5-17 years in good health. The V gene is TRBV27, the J gene TRBJ2-5; D might be TRBD2 (5 bases). The CDR3 coding sequence is TGTGCCAGCATGGGCGACGGGGAAGAGACCCAGTACTTC. Translating it yields CASMGDGEETQYF.